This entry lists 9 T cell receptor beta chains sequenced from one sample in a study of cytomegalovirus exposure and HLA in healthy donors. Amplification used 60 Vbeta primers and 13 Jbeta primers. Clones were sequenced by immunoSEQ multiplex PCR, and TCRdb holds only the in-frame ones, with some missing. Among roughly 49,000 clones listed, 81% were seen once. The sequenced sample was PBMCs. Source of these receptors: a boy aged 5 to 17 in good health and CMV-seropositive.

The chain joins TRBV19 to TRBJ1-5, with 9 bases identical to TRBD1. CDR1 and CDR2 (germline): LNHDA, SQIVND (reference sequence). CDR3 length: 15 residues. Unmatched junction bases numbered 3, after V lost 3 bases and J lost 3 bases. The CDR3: CASSITGGYNQPQHF. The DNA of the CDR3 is TGTGCCAGTAGTATCACAGGGGGCTACAATCAGCCCCAGCATTTT. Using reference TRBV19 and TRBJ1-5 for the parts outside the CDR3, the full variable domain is DGGITQSPKYLFRKEGQNVTLSCEQNLNHDAMYWYRQDPGQGLRLIYYSQIVNDFQKGDIAEGYSVSREKKESFPLTVTSAQKNPTAFYLCASSITGGYNQPQHFGDGTRLSIL.

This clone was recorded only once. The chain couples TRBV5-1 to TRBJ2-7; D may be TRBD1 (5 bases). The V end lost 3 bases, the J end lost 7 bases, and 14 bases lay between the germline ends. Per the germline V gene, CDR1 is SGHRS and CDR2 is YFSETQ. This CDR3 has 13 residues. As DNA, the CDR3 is TGCGCCAGCAGCTCTGACAGATACGGGGAGCAGTACTTC. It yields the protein CASSSDRYGEQYF.

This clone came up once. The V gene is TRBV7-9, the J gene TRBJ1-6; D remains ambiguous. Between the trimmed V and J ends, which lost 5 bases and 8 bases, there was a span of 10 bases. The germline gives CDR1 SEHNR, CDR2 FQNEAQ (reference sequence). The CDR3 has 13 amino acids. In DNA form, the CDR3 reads TGTGCCAGCAGCCAGTTCCAGGATTCACCCCTCCACTTT. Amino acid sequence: CASSQFQDSPLHF.

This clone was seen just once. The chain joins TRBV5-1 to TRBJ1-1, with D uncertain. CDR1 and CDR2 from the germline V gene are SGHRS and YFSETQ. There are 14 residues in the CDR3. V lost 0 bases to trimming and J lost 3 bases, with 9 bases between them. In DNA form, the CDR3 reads TGCGCCAGCAGCTTGGTGGCGGCGGACACTGAAGCTTTCTTT. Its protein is CASSLVAADTEAFF.

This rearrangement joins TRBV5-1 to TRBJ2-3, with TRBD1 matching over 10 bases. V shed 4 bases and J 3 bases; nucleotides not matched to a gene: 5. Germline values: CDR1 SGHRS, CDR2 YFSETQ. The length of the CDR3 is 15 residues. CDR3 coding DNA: TGCGCCAGCAGCCCGGGACAGGGGTGGACAGATACGCAGTATTTT. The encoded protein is CASSPGQGWTDTQYF.

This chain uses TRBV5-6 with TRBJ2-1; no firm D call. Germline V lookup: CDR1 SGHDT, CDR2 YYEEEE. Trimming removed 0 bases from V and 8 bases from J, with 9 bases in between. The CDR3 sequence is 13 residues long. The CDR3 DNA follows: TGTGCCAGCAGCTTGGTAGAGGCGGATGAGCAGTTCTTC. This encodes CASSLVEADEQFF.

The DNA for the CDR3 is TGTGCCAGCTCACCTCTCCGGGACACAACCTCCTACGAGCAGTACTTC. Its translation is CASSPLRDTTSYEQYF. J is TRBJ2-7 and V is TRBV18, with TRBD1 as a possible D gene (6 bases). The germline V gene encodes CDR1 KGHSH and CDR2 LQKENI. This CDR3 has 16 amino acids. Trimming took off 3 bases at V and 0 bases at J, with 15 bases between the two ends.

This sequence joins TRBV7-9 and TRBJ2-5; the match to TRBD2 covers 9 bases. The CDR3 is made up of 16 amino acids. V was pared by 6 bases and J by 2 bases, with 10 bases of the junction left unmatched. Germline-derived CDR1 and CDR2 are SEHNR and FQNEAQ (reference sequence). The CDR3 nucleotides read TGTGCCAGCAGTTTGATTAGCGGGGGAACACAAGAGACCCAGTACTTC. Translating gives CASSLISGGTQETQYF.

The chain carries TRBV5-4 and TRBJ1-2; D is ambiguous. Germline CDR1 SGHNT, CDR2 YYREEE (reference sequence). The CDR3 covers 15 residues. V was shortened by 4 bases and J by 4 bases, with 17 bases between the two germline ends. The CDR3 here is CASSIPLGSGYGYTF. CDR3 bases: TGTGCCAGCAGCATACCGCTGGGGAGCGGCTATGGCTACACCTTC.